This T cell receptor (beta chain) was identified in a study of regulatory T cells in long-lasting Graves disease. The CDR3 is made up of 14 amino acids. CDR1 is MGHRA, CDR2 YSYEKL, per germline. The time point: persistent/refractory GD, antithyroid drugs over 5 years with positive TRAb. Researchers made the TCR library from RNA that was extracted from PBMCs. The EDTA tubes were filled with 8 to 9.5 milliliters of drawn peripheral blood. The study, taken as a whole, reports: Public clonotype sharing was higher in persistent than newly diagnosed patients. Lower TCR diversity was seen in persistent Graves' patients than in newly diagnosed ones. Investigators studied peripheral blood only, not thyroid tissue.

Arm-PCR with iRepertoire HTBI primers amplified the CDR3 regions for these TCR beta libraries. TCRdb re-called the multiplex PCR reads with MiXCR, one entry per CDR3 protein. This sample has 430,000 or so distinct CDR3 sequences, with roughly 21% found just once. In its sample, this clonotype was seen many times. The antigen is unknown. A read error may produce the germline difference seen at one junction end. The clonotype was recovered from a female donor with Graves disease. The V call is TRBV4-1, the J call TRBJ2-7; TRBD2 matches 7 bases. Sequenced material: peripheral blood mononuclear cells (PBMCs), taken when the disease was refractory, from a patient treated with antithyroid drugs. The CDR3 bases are TGTGCCAGCAGCCCCGGACTAGGGAGCTACGAGCAGTACTTC. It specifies CASSPGLGSYEQYF.